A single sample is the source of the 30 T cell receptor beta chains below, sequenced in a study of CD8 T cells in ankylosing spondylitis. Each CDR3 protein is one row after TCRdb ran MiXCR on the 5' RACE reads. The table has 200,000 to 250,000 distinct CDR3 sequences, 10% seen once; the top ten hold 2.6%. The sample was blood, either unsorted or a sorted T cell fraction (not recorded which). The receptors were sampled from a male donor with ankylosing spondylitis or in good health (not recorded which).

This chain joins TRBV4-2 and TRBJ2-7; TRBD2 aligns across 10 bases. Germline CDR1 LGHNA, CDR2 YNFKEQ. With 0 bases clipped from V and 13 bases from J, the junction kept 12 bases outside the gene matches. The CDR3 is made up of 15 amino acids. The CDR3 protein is CASSQEILAGALLYF. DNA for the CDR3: TGTGCCAGCAGCCAAGAAATCCTAGCGGGAGCGCTCCTCTACTTC.

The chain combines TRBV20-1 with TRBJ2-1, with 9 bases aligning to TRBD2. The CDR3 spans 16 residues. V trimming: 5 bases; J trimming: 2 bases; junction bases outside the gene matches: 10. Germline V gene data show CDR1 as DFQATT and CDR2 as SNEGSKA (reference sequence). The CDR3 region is CSAGSSKRGAYNEQFF. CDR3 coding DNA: TGCAGTGCTGGATCCTCTAAGCGGGGGGCCTACAATGAGCAGTTCTTC.

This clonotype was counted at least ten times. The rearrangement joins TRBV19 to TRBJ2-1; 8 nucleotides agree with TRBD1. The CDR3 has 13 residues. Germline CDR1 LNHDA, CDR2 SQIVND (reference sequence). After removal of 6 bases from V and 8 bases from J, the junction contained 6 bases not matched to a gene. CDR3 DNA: TGTGCCAGTAGCTGGACAGGGATCGATGAGCAGTTCTTC. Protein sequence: CASSWTGIDEQFF.

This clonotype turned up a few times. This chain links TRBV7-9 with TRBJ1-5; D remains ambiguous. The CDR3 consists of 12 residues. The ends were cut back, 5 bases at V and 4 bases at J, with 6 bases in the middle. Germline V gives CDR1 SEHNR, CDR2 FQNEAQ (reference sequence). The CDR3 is CASSANNQPQHF. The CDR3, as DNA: TGTGCCAGCAGCGCCAATAATCAGCCCCAGCATTTT.

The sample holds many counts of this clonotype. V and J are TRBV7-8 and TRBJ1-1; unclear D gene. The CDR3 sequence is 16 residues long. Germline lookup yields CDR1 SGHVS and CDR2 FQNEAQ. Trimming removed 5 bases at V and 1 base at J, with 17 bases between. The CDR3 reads CASSPRWAEQNTEAFF. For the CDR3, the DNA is TGTGCCAGCAGCCCCCGGTGGGCCGAACAGAACACTGAAGCTTTCTTT.

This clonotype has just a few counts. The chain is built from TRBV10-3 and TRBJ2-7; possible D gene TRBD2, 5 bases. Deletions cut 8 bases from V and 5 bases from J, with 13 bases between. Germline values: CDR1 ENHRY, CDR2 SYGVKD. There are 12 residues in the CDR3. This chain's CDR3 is CAIGREGHEQYF. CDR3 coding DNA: TGTGCCATCGGCCGGGAAGGTCACGAGCAGTACTTC.

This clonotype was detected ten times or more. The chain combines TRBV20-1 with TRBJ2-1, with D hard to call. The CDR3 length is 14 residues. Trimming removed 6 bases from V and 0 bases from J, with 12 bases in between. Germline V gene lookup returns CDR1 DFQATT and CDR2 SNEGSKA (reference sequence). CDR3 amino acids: CSALQWSSYNEQFF. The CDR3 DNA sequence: TGCAGTGCCTTACAGTGGAGCTCCTACAATGAGCAGTTCTTC.

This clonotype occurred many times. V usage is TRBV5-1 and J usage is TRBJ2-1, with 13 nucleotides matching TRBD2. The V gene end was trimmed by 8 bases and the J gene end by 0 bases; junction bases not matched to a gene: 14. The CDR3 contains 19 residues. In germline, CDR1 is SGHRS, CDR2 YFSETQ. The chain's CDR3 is CASKRLAGGRDDSYNEQFF. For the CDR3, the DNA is TGCGCCAGTAAAAGACTAGCGGGGGGCCGGGATGACTCCTACAATGAGCAGTTCTTC.

CDR3 loop: CSVAGGALEAFF. CDR3 nucleotide sequence: TGCAGCGTTGCAGGGGGGGCCCTTGAAGCTTTCTTT. The chain combines TRBV29-1 with TRBJ1-1, with TRBD1 matching 7 bases. The germline CDR1 and CDR2 sequences are SQVTM and ANQGSEA. The V segment lost 4 bases and the J segment 7 bases; nucleotides outside the gene matches: 6. The CDR3 runs 12 residues.

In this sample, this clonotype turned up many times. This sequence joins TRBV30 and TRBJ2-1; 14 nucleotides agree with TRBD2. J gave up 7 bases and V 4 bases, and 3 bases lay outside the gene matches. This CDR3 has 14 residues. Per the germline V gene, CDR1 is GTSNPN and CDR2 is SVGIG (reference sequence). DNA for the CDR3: TGTGCCTGGATCGGGACTAGCGGGAGTAATGAGCAGTTCTTC. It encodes CAWIGTSGSNEQFF.

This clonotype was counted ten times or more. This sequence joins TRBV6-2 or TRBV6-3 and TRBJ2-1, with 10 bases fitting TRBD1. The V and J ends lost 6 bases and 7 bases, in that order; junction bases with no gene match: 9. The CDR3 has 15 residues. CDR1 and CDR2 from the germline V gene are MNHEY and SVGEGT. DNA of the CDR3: TGTGCCAGCAGGGCGGGACAGGGGTACTTGAATGAGCAGTTCTTC. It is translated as CASRAGQGYLNEQFF.

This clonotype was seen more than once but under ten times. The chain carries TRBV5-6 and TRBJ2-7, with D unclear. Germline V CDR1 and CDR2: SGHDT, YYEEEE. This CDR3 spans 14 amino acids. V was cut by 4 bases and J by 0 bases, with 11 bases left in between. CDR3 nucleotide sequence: TGTGCCAGCAGCCACCCTGGGGACTCCTACGAGCAGTACTTC. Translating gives CASSHPGDSYEQYF.

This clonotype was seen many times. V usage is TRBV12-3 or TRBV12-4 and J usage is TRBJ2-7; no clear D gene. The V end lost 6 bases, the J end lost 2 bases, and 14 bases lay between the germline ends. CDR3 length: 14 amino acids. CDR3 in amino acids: CASSHRTSAYEQYF. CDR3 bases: TGTGCCAGCAGCCATCGGACGTCAGCCTACGAGCAGTACTTC.

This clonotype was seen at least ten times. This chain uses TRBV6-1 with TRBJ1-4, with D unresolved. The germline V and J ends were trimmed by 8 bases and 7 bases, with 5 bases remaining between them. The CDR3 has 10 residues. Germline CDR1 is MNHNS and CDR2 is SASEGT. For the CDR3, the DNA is TGTGCCAGCGGGGTTGAAAAACTGTTTTTT. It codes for CASGVEKLFF.

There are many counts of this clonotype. The CDR3 DNA reads as TGCAGTGCTGGACCTACTAGCGGGAATACAGATACGCAGTATTTT. Translating it yields CSAGPTSGNTDTQYF. The chain joins TRBV20-1 to TRBJ2-3, with TRBD2 matching over 10 bases. With 5 bases clipped from V and 3 bases from J, the junction kept 8 bases outside the gene matches. This CDR3 is built from 15 residues. CDR1 and CDR2 from the germline V gene are DFQATT and SNEGSKA (reference sequence).

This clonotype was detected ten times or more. The CDR3 reads CSASSGGPYEQYF. CDR3 bases: TGCAGTGCTAGTAGCGGGGGTCCCTACGAGCAGTACTTC. J is TRBJ2-7 and V is TRBV20-1; 9 bases map to TRBD2. V trimming: 3 bases; J trimming: 2 bases; junction bases outside the gene matches: 2. CDR3 length: 13 residues. CDR1 and CDR2 (germline): DFQATT, SNEGSKA (reference sequence).

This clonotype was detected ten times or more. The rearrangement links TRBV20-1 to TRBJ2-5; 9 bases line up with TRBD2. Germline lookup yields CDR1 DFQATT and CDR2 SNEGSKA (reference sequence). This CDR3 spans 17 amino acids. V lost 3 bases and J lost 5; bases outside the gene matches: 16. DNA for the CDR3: TGCAGTGCTAGTAGGGGCGGTAGCGGGAGCGGAGAGGAGACCCAGTACTTC. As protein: CSASRGGSGSGEETQYF.

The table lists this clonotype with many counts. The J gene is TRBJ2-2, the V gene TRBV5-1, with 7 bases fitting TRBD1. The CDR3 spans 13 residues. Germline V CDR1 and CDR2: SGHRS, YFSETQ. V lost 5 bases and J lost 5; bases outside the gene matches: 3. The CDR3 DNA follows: TGCGCCAGCAGTATACAGGGGACCGGGGAGCTGTTTTTT. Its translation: CASSIQGTGELFF.

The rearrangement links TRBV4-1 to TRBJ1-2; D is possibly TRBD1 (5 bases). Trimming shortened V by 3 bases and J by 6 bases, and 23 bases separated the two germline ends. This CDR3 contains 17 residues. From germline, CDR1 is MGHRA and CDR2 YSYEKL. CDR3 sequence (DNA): TGCGCCAGCAGCCAGGCCGCCGTTGGCAGGGATGTGAATGGCTACACCTTC. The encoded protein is CASSQAAVGRDVNGYTF.

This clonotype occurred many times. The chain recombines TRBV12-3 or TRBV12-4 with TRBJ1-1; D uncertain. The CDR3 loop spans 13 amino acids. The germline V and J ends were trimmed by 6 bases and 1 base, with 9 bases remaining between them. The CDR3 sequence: CASSLTPNTEAFF. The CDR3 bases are TGTGCCAGCAGCCTAACCCCGAACACTGAAGCTTTCTTT.

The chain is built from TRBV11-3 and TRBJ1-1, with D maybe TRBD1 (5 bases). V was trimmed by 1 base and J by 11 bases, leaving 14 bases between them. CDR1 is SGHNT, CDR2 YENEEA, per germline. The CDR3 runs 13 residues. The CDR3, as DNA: TGTGCCAGCAGCTTAGGGGGCGAGGGACCGGCTTTCTTT. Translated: CASSLGGEGPAFF.

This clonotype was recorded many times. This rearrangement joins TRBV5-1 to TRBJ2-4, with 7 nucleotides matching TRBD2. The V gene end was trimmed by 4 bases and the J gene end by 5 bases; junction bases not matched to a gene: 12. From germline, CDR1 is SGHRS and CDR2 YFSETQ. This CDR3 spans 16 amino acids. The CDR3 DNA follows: TGCGCCAGCAGCGAGGGTCCATCCCGGGGGGAAAACATTCAGTACTTC. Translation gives CASSEGPSRGENIQYF.

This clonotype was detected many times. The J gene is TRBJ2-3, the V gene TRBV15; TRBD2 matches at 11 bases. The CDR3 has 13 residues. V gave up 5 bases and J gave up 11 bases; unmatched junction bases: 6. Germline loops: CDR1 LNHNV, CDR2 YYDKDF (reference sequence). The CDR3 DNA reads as TGTGCCACCAGCGGGATTAGCGGGAGGGTGCAGTATTTT. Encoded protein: CATSGISGRVQYF.

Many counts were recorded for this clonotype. The CDR3: CASSPTGHRGLTGELFF. The CDR3 nucleotides read TGCGCCAGCAGCCCAACAGGGCACAGGGGCCTCACCGGGGAGCTGTTTTTT. This chain joins TRBV4-1 and TRBJ2-2; 7 bases are shared with TRBD1. The junction had 12 bases not matched to a gene; V was cut back by 4 bases and J by 4 bases. The CDR3 sequence is 17 residues long. CDR1 and CDR2 from the germline V gene are MGHRA and YSYEKL.

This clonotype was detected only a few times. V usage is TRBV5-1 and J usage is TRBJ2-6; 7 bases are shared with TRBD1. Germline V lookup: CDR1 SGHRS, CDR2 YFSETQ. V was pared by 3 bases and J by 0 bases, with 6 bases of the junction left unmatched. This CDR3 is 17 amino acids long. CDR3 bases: TGCGCCAGCAGCTCTTGGGACAGTCACTCTGGGGCCAACGTCCTGACTTTC. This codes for CASSSWDSHSGANVLTF.

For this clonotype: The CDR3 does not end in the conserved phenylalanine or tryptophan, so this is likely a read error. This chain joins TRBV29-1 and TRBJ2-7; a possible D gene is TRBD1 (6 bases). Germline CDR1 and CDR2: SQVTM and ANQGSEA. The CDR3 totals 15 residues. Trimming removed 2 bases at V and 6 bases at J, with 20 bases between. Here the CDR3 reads CSVEPWAGDPSEQYC. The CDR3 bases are TGCAGCGTTGAACCCTGGGCAGGGGACCCTAGCGAGCAGTACTGC.

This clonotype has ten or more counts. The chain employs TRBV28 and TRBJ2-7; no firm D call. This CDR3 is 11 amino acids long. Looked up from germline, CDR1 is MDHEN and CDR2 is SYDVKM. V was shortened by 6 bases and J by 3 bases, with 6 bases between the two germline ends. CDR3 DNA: TGTGCCAGCAGCTGGGGCTACGAGCAGTACTTC. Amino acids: CASSWGYEQYF.

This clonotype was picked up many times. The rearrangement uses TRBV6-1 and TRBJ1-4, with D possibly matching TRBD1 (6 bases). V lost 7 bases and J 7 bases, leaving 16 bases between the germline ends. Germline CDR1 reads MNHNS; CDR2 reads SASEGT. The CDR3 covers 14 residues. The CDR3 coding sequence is TGTGCCAGCAAATTGGGGGCCCTTGGTGAAAAACTGTTTTTT. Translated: CASKLGALGEKLFF.

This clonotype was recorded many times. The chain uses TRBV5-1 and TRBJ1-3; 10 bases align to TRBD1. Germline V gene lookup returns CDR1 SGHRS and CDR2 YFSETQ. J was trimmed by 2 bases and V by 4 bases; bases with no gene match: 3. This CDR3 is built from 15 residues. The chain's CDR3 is CASSTDRGPGNTIYF. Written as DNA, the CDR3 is TGCGCCAGCAGCACCGACAGGGGGCCTGGAAACACCATATATTTT. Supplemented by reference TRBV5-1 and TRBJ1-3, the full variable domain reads KAGVTQTPRYLIKTRGQQVTLSCSPISGHRSVSWYQQTPGQGLQFLFEYFSETQRNKGNFPGRFSGRQFSNSRSEMNVSTLELGDSALYLCASSTDRGPGNTIYFGEGSWLTVV.

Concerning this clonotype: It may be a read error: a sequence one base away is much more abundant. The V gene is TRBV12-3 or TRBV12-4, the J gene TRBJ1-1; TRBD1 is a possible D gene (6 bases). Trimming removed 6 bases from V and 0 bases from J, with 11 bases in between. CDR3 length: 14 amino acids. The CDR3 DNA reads TGTGCCAGCAGCTCGCAGGGGCTGAACACTGAAGCTTTCTTT. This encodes CASSSQGLNTEAFF.